This TCR beta chain was sequenced for a study of T cell changes during pregnancy in multiple sclerosis. V trimming: 4 bases; J trimming: 4 bases; junction bases outside the gene matches: 1. The CDR3 spans 13 residues. The germline V gene has CDR1 MDHEN and CDR2 SYDVKM. Profiled with immunoSEQ multiplex PCR; TCRdb holds only in-frame clones, not every one. Here the sample spans roughly 89,000 clones, 85% to 95% being singletons. This receptor was obtained from a female donor with multiple sclerosis, enrolled in a pregnancy study. The sequences come from peripheral blood, collected in the third trimester of pregnancy. The chain employs TRBV28 and TRBJ1-2; 9 nucleotides align to TRBD1. In nucleotides, the CDR3 is TGTGCCAGCAGTTCGACAGGGGGCTATGGCTACACCTTC. It yields the protein CASSSTGGYGYTF.